This T cell receptor beta chain originates from a study of blood T cell repertoires in COVID-19. At the level of the study: The United States, Italy and Spain supplied acute and convalescent COVID-19 samples. The analysed material was cDNA or gDNA that came from T cells, B-cell-depleted T cells, or PBMCs.

Per the original data handling: Amplification with reference gene primers provided the estimates of nucleated cell counts. Data came from immunoSEQ multiplex PCR; TCRdb stores just in-frame clones and leaves some out. V, J and clone size derive from that table, while D and trimming were established from the DNA sequence. The data contain roughly 78,000 clones, 85% to 90% of them singletons. J gave up 7 bases and V 0 bases, and 6 bases lay outside the gene matches. This CDR3 has 16 residues. Germline V CDR1 and CDR2: MNHEY, SVGEGT. The receptor comes from a man aged 60 to 69 with acute or convalescent COVID-19. Material: peripheral blood. The chain carries TRBV6-2 or TRBV6-3 and TRBJ2-1; 10 bases match TRBD1. DNA of the CDR3: TGTGCCAGCAGTTACTCGACAGGGGGCAATAGGAATGAGCAGTTCTTC. Its translation is CASSYSTGGNRNEQFF.